The rows below give T cell receptor beta chains drawn from one sample of a study of neurological immune-mediated disorders. TCRdb recomputed calls from the 5' RACE reads with MiXCR, one row per CDR3 protein. This table has tens of thousands of distinct CDR3 sequences, 2.6% appearing once. Specimen: PBMCs. The receptor set was obtained from a woman aged 25-40 years with multiple sclerosis. Each CDR3 is given with its conserved first and last residue. The order of the fields is clone size, J gene, D gene, V gene, CDR3 protein, CDR3 DNA. A D gene is named only where the DNA matches it firmly. Only part of the rows carry a size: once, few, many, or a class if the clone is expanded.

>many|TRBJ2-1|NA|TRBV5-1
CASSLGGYNEQFF
TGTGCCAGCAGTTTAGGCGGTTACAATGAGCAGTTCTTC
>many|TRBJ1-5|TRBD1|TRBV18
CASSPGTGGQPQHF
TGTGCCAGCTCCCCTGGGACAGGCGGACAGCCCCAGCATTTT
>many|TRBJ2-1|NA|TRBV6-5
CASGLALYNEQFF
TGTGCCAGTGGTCTCGCTCTCTACAATGAGCAGTTCTTC
>few|TRBJ2-3|NA|TRBV18
CASSPSTTRDTQYF
TGTGCCAGCTCACCGAGCACCACCAGGGATACGCAGTATTTT
>many|TRBJ2-7|NA|TRBV2
CASSEAGVRDLYEQYF
TGTGCCAGCAGTGAAGCCGGAGTAAGAGACTTATACGAGCAGTACTTC
>many|TRBJ2-1|TRBD2|TRBV29-1
CSVEDPGSGGFSYNEQFF
TGCAGCGTTGAAGATCCCGGTAGCGGGGGGTTTTCCTACAATGAGCAGTTCTTC
>few|TRBJ1-2|NA|TRBV19
CASSVLSNMAGYTF
TGTGCCAGTAGTGTTTTATCTAACATGGCTGGCTACACCTTC
>many|TRBJ2-7|NA|TRBV2
CASSLHPFYEQYF
TGTGCCAGCAGCTTACACCCCTTTTACGAGCAGTACTTC
>NA|TRBJ2-1|NA|TRBV18
CARQPGSLYNEQFF
TGTGCCAGACAACCGGGAAGCCTATACAATGAGCAGTTCTTC
>many|TRBJ1-5|TRBD1|TRBV20-1
CSARDSATGGVISNQPQHF
TGCAGTGCTAGAGATAGTGCTACAGGGGGCGTAATTAGCAATCAGCCCCAGCATTTT
>many|TRBJ2-1|TRBD2|TRBV7-8
CASSLVETPGRRGNEQFF
TGTGCCAGCAGCTTAGTCGAGACCCCCGGGAGGAGGGGCAATGAGCAGTTCTTC
>many|TRBJ2-3|NA|TRBV5-1
CASSSTRRDTQYF
TGCGCCAGCAGCTCCACACGGCGGGATACGCAGTATTTT
>many|TRBJ2-3|NA|TRBV7-2
CASRSQGRDTQYF
TGTGCCAGCAGATCCCAGGGTAGAGATACGCAGTATTTT
>many|TRBJ1-3|NA|TRBV20-1
CSAYKQGSGNTIYF
TGCAGTGCTTATAAGCAGGGGTCTGGAAACACCATATATTTT
>many|TRBJ2-7|TRBD1|TRBV5-1
CASSSLQGASHEQYF
TGCGCCAGCAGCTCACTACAGGGGGCGTCGCACGAGCAGTACTTC
>many|TRBJ2-1|NA|TRBV3-1
CASSQGGSGNEQFF
TGTGCCAGCAGCCAAGGCGGGTCGGGCAATGAGCAGTTCTTC
>many|TRBJ1-1|TRBD1|TRBV5-6
CASSWLRTGVNTEAFF
TGTGCCAGCAGCTGGTTAAGGACAGGGGTGAACACTGAAGCTTTCTTT